This TCR beta chain was profiled in a study of metastatic and nonmetastatic thyroid tumors. This clone was seen ten or more times. Treatment of any kind had been given to no patient before thyroid surgery. TCRdb reanalyzed the PCR reads via MiXCR. The table has 20,000 to 30,000 clones, about 26% seen once. Germline V gene data show CDR1 as DFQATT and CDR2 as SNEGSKA (reference sequence). This CDR3 is 15 amino acids long. The V gene end was trimmed by 6 bases and the J gene end by 7 bases; junction bases not matched to a gene: 11. The rearrangement joins TRBV20-1 to TRBJ2-1, with TRBD2 matching over 11 bases. The sequencing sample was made of blood. The clonotype was recovered from a female donor with papillary thyroid cancer or a benign thyroid nodule (not recorded which). Some clones in this sample may be carry-over from other donors' samples. CDR3 loop: CSALDTSGRRNEQFF. The CDR3 DNA follows: TGCAGTGCCCTGGATACTAGCGGGAGACGTAATGAGCAGTTCTTC.